These T cell receptor beta chains were read from a single sample in a study of human T cells and chemical hapten exposure. Each CDR3 protein is one row after TCRdb ran MiXCR on the RACE reads. Of 120,000 or so distinct CDR3 sequences in the sample, over 9% were seen once. Here the sequenced sample was whole blood, taken in connection with sensitization to the hapten diphenylcyclopropenone (DPC). The receptors were sampled from a woman in her 50s with alopecia areata. Some clones in this sample may be carry-over from other donors' samples. CDR3s include the opening cysteine and the closing phenylalanine or tryptophan. The D gene is left open where the match is weak. Part of the rows lack a size; the others show once, few, many or a class for expanded clones.

clone_size	d_call	v_call	j_call	cdr3_aa	cdr3_nt
many	-	TRBV6-6	TRBJ2-6	CASSYVWGADGANVLTF	TGTGCCAGCAGTTATGTGTGGGGGGCCGATGGGGCCAACGTCCTGACTTTC
-	-	TRBV7-2	TRBJ1-4	CASSLGGGGEKLFF	TGTGCCAGCAGCTTAGGAGGAGGTGGTGAAAAACTGTTTTTT
few	-	TRBV14	TRBJ2-7	CASSHTYEQYF	TGTGCCAGCAGCCATACGTACGAGCAGTACTTC
-	-	TRBV28	TRBJ1-2	CASRTPGQDGGYTF	TGTGCCAGCAGGACACCGGGCCAAGATGGAGGCTACACCTTC
few	TRBD2	TRBV20-1	TRBJ2-7	CSARDPSGSTYEQYF	TGCAGTGCTAGAGATCCTAGCGGGTCGACCTACGAGCAGTACTTC
-	TRBD1	TRBV7-9	TRBJ2-1	CASSPPDRGPYNEQFF	TGTGCCAGCAGCCCCCCCGACAGGGGCCCCTACAATGAGCAGTTCTTC
few	TRBD2	TRBV6-5	TRBJ2-7	CASSFAGGRYEQYF	TGTGCCAGCTCTTTCGCGGGGGGTAGGTACGAGCAGTACTTC
-	-	TRBV2	TRBJ1-6	CASSPASGRTSSPLHF	TGTGCCAGCAGCCCCGCGAGCGGGCGAACGAGTTCACCCCTCCACTTT
few	TRBD2	TRBV20-1	TRBJ2-1	CSARESGNNEQFF	TGCAGTGCTAGAGAGAGCGGGAACAATGAGCAGTTCTTC
-	TRBD1	TRBV12-3/TRBV12-4	TRBJ2-6	CASRGTGVGANVLTF	TGTGCCAGCAGGGGGACAGGGGTTGGGGCCAACGTCCTGACTTTC
many	-	TRBV12-3/TRBV12-4	TRBJ2-2	CASSLGHANTGELFF	TGTGCCAGCAGTTTAGGGCATGCGAACACCGGGGAGCTGTTTTTT
few	TRBD1	TRBV5-5	TRBJ1-1	CASSSTGGRTEAFF	TGTGCCAGCAGCTCTACAGGGGGCAGGACTGAAGCTTTCTTT
-	-	TRBV5-1	TRBJ1-4	CASSLEGRIWVF	TGCGCCAGCAGCTTGGAAGGGCGAATTTGGGTTTTT
-	-	TRBV6-6	TRBJ1-6	CASIASLNSPLHF	TGTGCCAGCATTGCATCCCTTAATTCACCCCTCCACTTT
-	-	TRBV5-1	TRBJ2-3	CASSLSQAGMTDTQYF	TGCGCCAGCAGCTTGTCTCAAGCGGGTATGACAGATACGCAGTATTTT
-	TRBD2	TRBV7-2	TRBJ2-7	CASSLETGRAGYEQYF	TGTGCCAGCAGCTTAGAGACCGGGAGGGCCGGGTACGAGCAGTACTTC
few	TRBD2	TRBV13	TRBJ2-7	CASSLATSGSYEQYF	TGTGCCAGCAGCTTAGCTACTAGCGGGAGCTACGAGCAGTACTTC
few	-	TRBV20-1	TRBJ1-5	CSARDGAVNQPQHF	TGCAGTGCTAGAGATGGGGCAGTCAATCAGCCCCAGCATTTT
many	-	TRBV6-6	TRBJ1-2	CASSYSGQDYGYTF	TGTGCCAGCAGTTACTCGGGTCAGGACTATGGCTACACCTTC
-	TRBD1	TRBV25-1	TRBJ2-3	CASSGQGSFTDTQYF	TGTGCCAGCAGTGGACAGGGCTCTTTCACAGATACGCAGTATTTT